The 20 T cell receptor beta chains below were found in one sample sequenced in a study of blood T cell repertoires in COVID-19. Clones were read by immunoSEQ multiplex PCR, and TCRdb kept only the in-frame ones, dropping some. The sample holds about 400,000 clones, 65% to 90% seen once. Sequencing was carried out using peripheral blood. Receptors were obtained from a woman aged 60 to 75 with COVID-19, enrolled during active disease.

The chain combines TRBV5-4 with TRBJ1-1, with 7 nucleotides matching TRBD1. The J segment lost 7 bases and the V segment lost 4 bases, leaving 13 bases of the junction unmatched. There are 15 residues in the CDR3. CDR1 is SGHNT, CDR2 YYREEE, per germline (reference sequence). The CDR3 region is CASSRRTGKANEAFF. In DNA form, the CDR3 reads TGTGCCAGCAGCCGGCGGACAGGAAAGGCCAATGAAGCTTTCTTT.

This clone came up once. The chain recombines TRBV27 with TRBJ1-2, with 8 bases fitting TRBD1. The CDR3 extends over 14 amino acids. The ends lost 4 bases at V and 8 bases at J; junction bases unmatched: 9. CDR1 MNHEY and CDR2 SMNVEV come from the germline V gene (reference sequence). This CDR3 reads CASSWVQGAGGYTF. CDR3 sequence (DNA): TGTGCCAGCAGTTGGGTCCAGGGGGCAGGCGGCTACACCTTC.

This clone was counted a few times. This rearrangement joins TRBV5-6 to TRBJ1-1, with D tentatively TRBD1 (6 bases). The CDR3 length is 13 residues. CDR1 SGHDT and CDR2 YYEEEE come from the germline V gene. Trimming cost V 4 bases and J 7 bases, with 14 bases left between them. The CDR3 DNA reads TGTGCCAGCAGCAGTAGGACAGTTGGTGAAGCTTTCTTT. The encoded protein is CASSSRTVGEAFF.

The chain combines TRBV27 with TRBJ1-1; 8 bases are shared with TRBD1. Germline assignment: CDR1 MNHEY and CDR2 SMNVEV (reference sequence). Unmatched junction bases numbered 10, after V lost 6 bases and J lost 1 base. The CDR3 is 16 residues long. The CDR3 DNA follows: TGTGCCAGCAGCCTAACAGGGGGGTCGGGGAACACTGAAGCTTTCTTT. Its translation: CASSLTGGSGNTEAFF.

This clone was detected only once. This chain uses TRBV11-2 with TRBJ2-2, with D tentatively TRBD1 (5 bases). V lost 1 base and J 2 bases, leaving 8 bases between the germline ends. Per germline, CDR1 SGHAT and CDR2 FQNNGV. The CDR3 covers 15 residues. DNA of the CDR3: TGTGCCAGCAGCTTAGCCAGGGCCAACACCGGGGAGCTGTTTTTT. Its translation: CASSLARANTGELFF. The entire variable domain, with the rest obtained from reference TRBV11-2 and TRBJ2-2, is as follows: EAGVAQSPRYKIIEKRQSVAFWCNPISGHATLYWYQQILGQGPKLLIQFQNNGVVDDSQLPKDRFSAERLKGVDSTLKIQPAKLEDSAVYLCASSLARANTGELFFGEGSRLTVL.

The rearrangement joins TRBV30 to TRBJ2-7, with TRBD1 as a possible D gene (5 bases). The V and J ends lost 4 bases and 4 bases respectively, with 14 bases between them. Germline loops: CDR1 GTSNPN, CDR2 SVGIG (reference sequence). The CDR3 has 13 amino acids. The CDR3 loop is CAWISRARYEQYF. The CDR3 DNA sequence: TGTGCCTGGATTTCCAGGGCCCGGTACGAGCAGTACTTC.

In nucleotides, the CDR3 is TGTGCCAGCAGCAAGGTAGGACAGAGCTCCTACGAGCAGTACTTC. This encodes CASSKVGQSSYEQYF. The chain combines TRBV21-1 with TRBJ2-7; the D call TRBD1 from the table was never checked on the DNA. TRBV21-1 is tagged as a pseudogene. The CDR3 totals 15 residues.

The chain joins TRBV7-9 to TRBJ2-2; perhaps TRBD2 as D (5 bases). The CDR3 length is 13 residues. CDR1 is SEHNR, CDR2 FQNEAQ, per germline (reference sequence). Trimming stripped 10 bases from V and 0 bases from J, with 9 bases between. The CDR3 coding sequence is TGTGCCAACGGGGATTCGAACACCGGGGAGCTGTTTTTT. Residues: CANGDSNTGELFF.

V usage is TRBV7-9 and J usage is TRBJ1-2; 11 nucleotides line up with TRBD1. J was trimmed by 4 bases and V by 5 bases; bases with no gene match: 9. Germline CDR1 reads SEHNR; CDR2 reads FQNEAQ (reference sequence). CDR3 length: 16 amino acids. The CDR3 region is CASSPGQGASSYGYTF. CDR3 nucleotide sequence: TGTGCCAGCAGCCCCGGACAGGGGGCTTCGTCCTATGGCTACACCTTC.

In this sample, this clone turned up a few times. V is TRBV5-6 and J is TRBJ1-4, with 9 bases matching TRBD1. The length of the CDR3 is 16 residues. CDR1 is SGHDT and CDR2 is YYEEEE in the germline V gene. The V gene end was trimmed by 0 bases and the J gene end by 5 bases; junction bases not matched to a gene: 5. CDR3 bases: TGTGCCAGCAGCTTGGCGACCGGGACAGGGAATGAAAAACTGTTTTTT. Protein sequence: CASSLATGTGNEKLFF. Combining the CDR3 with reference TRBV5-6 and TRBJ1-4 gives the whole variable domain DAGVTQSPTHLIKTRGQQVTLRCSPKSGHDTVSWYQQALGQGPQFIFQYYEEEERQRGNFPDRFSGHQFPNYSSELNVNALLLGDSALYLCASSLATGTGNEKLFFGSGTQLSVL.

The V gene is TRBV6-2 or TRBV6-3, the J gene TRBJ2-7; 7 nucleotides line up with TRBD2. After removal of 5 bases from V and 1 base from J, the junction contained 11 bases not matched to a gene. Germline lookup yields CDR1 MNHEY and CDR2 SVGEGT. The CDR3 totals 16 residues. The CDR3 spells CASSPLGSGESYEQYF. CDR3 nucleotide sequence: TGTGCCAGCAGTCCCCTGGGGAGCGGGGAGTCCTACGAGCAGTACTTC.

The chain has TRBV7-2 and TRBJ1-5; 7 nucleotides line up with TRBD1. CDR1 is SGHTA and CDR2 is FQGNSA in the germline V gene. J gave up 6 bases and V 2 bases, and 4 bases lay outside the gene matches. The CDR3 is made up of 14 amino acids. The CDR3, as DNA: TGTGCCAGCAGCTTAAGACAGGGCGGTCAGCCCCAGCATTTT. Protein: CASSLRQGGQPQHF.

In this sample, this clone turned up a few times. The chain combines TRBV5-1 with TRBJ2-1; 8 nucleotides align to TRBD1. The CDR3 is 15 amino acids. The V segment lost 2 bases and the J segment 3 bases; nucleotides outside the gene matches: 4. CDR1 and CDR2 (germline): SGHRS, YFSETQ. The CDR3 loop reads CASSFGQGFYNEQFF. CDR3 coding DNA: TGCGCCAGCAGCTTTGGACAGGGCTTCTACAATGAGCAGTTCTTC.

The chain combines TRBV10-3 with TRBJ1-2, with D possibly being TRBD1 (5 bases). This CDR3 comprises 16 residues. The V and J ends lost 7 bases and 7 bases respectively, with 25 bases between them. Germline loops: CDR1 ENHRY, CDR2 SYGVKD. CDR3 nucleotides: TGTGCCATCACGGTAGACCGGGAGAAAGATAGGGGTGGCTACACCTTC. The encoded protein is CAITVDREKDRGGYTF.

The chain links TRBV5-1 to TRBJ1-2; TRBD1 matches 12 bases. CDR3 size: 16 residues. Looked up from germline, CDR1 is SGHRS and CDR2 is YFSETQ. The junction had 10 bases not matched to a gene; V was cut back by 4 bases and J by 6 bases. This CDR3 reads CASSAMPGQGANGYTF. The CDR3 DNA reads as TGCGCCAGCAGCGCAATGCCGGGACAGGGGGCAAATGGCTACACCTTC.

The chain recombines TRBV7-6 with TRBJ2-7; TRBD1 aligns across 8 bases. The CDR3 consists of 14 residues. Germline CDR1 reads SGHVS; CDR2 reads FNYEAQ. The J segment lost 5 bases and the V segment lost 5 bases, leaving 8 bases of the junction unmatched. The CDR3 here is CASSPSRTGNEQYF. The CDR3 DNA reads as TGTGCCAGCAGCCCTAGTCGGACAGGGAACGAGCAGTACTTC. The entire variable domain, with the rest obtained from reference TRBV7-6 and TRBJ2-7, is as follows: GAGVSQSPRYKVTKRGQDVALRCDPISGHVSLYWYRQALGQGPEFLTYFNYEAQQDKSGLPNDRFSAERPEGSISTLTIQRTEQRDSAMYRCASSPSRTGNEQYFGPGTRLTVT.

At least ten counts were recorded for this clone. The gene calls are TRBV7-9 and TRBJ2-2, with a tentative D call TRBD1 (5 bases). CDR1 and CDR2 (germline): SEHNR, FQNEAQ (reference sequence). This CDR3 comprises 13 residues. V lost 1 base to trimming and J lost 7 bases, with 7 bases between them. The CDR3 spells CASSLGGGGELFF. The CDR3 nucleotides read TGTGCCAGCAGCTTAGGGGGCGGCGGGGAGCTGTTTTTT.

The rearrangement uses TRBV7-9 and TRBJ2-5; D unclear. Trimming removed 5 bases at V and 5 bases at J, with 9 bases between. Germline assignment: CDR1 SEHNR and CDR2 FQNEAQ (reference sequence). The CDR3 runs 12 residues. The CDR3 DNA reads as TGTGCCAGCAGCCCCTCTGCGGAGACCCAGTACTTC. Amino acid sequence: CASSPSAETQYF.

The V and J genes are TRBV14 and TRBJ2-2; D possibly corresponds to TRBD1 (5 bases). The germline gives CDR1 SGHDN, CDR2 FVKESK. Trimming pared 4 bases from V and 5 bases from J, leaving 11 bases between. This CDR3 comprises 14 residues. The CDR3 coding sequence is TGTGCCAGCAGCCTCCAGGGTTGGACCGGGGAGCTGTTTTTT. Translating gives CASSLQGWTGELFF.

This clone was recorded once. At one of its ends the junction is not consistent with the germline gene, which may arise from a read error. V usage is TRBV7-8 and J usage is TRBJ1-1; tentatively, D is TRBD1 (6 bases). The V gene's germline CDR1 is SGHVS and CDR2 FQNEAQ. The CDR3 runs 11 residues. CDR3 bases: TGTGCCAGCACCTTACAGGGTGAAGCTTTCTTT. Protein product: CASTLQGEAFF.